This T cell receptor beta chain was identified during a study of PD-1 blockade in classical Hodgkin lymphoma. The CDR3 totals 13 residues. Germline-derived CDR1 and CDR2 are LNHDA and SQIVND (reference sequence). Trimming left V 6 bases short and J 10 bases short, with 18 bases between. In its sample, this clone was seen once. All trial patients relapsed after autologous stem cell transplantation. Only in-frame clones appear in the TCRdb table, and some are missing; sequencing was by immunoSEQ multiplex PCR. Of 90,000 to 120,000 clones in the sample, 70% to 90% were seen once. The rearrangement joins TRBV19 to TRBJ1-2; unclear D gene. The specimen was peripheral blood mononuclear cells (PBMCs), collected before the second cycle of nivolumab. The sequence derives from a human donor with classical Hodgkin lymphoma. CDR3 protein: CASRDPTRPAYTF. Written as DNA, the CDR3 is TGTGCCAGTAGGGACCCTACTCGGCCCGCCTACACCTTC.